This TCR beta chain was retrieved from a study of cytomegalovirus exposure and HLA in healthy donors. CDR1 and CDR2 (germline): MNHEY, SVGAGI. J gave up 13 bases and V 6 bases, and 11 bases lay outside the gene matches. The CDR3 contains 14 residues. The PCR made use of 60 Vbeta and 13 Jbeta primers. The table came from immunoSEQ multiplex PCR; TCRdb's copy has only in-frame clones and leaves some out. The sample has roughly 120,000 clones, under 80% seen once. This TCR came from a man in his 60s in good health and CMV-seropositive. Sequenced input: PBMCs. V gene TRBV6-5 combines with J gene TRBJ1-4, with 10 nucleotides matching TRBD1. In nucleotides, the CDR3 is TGTGCCAGCAGGCCGCTCCGGGACAGGGGTTTACTGTTTTTT. The encoded protein is CASRPLRDRGLLFF.